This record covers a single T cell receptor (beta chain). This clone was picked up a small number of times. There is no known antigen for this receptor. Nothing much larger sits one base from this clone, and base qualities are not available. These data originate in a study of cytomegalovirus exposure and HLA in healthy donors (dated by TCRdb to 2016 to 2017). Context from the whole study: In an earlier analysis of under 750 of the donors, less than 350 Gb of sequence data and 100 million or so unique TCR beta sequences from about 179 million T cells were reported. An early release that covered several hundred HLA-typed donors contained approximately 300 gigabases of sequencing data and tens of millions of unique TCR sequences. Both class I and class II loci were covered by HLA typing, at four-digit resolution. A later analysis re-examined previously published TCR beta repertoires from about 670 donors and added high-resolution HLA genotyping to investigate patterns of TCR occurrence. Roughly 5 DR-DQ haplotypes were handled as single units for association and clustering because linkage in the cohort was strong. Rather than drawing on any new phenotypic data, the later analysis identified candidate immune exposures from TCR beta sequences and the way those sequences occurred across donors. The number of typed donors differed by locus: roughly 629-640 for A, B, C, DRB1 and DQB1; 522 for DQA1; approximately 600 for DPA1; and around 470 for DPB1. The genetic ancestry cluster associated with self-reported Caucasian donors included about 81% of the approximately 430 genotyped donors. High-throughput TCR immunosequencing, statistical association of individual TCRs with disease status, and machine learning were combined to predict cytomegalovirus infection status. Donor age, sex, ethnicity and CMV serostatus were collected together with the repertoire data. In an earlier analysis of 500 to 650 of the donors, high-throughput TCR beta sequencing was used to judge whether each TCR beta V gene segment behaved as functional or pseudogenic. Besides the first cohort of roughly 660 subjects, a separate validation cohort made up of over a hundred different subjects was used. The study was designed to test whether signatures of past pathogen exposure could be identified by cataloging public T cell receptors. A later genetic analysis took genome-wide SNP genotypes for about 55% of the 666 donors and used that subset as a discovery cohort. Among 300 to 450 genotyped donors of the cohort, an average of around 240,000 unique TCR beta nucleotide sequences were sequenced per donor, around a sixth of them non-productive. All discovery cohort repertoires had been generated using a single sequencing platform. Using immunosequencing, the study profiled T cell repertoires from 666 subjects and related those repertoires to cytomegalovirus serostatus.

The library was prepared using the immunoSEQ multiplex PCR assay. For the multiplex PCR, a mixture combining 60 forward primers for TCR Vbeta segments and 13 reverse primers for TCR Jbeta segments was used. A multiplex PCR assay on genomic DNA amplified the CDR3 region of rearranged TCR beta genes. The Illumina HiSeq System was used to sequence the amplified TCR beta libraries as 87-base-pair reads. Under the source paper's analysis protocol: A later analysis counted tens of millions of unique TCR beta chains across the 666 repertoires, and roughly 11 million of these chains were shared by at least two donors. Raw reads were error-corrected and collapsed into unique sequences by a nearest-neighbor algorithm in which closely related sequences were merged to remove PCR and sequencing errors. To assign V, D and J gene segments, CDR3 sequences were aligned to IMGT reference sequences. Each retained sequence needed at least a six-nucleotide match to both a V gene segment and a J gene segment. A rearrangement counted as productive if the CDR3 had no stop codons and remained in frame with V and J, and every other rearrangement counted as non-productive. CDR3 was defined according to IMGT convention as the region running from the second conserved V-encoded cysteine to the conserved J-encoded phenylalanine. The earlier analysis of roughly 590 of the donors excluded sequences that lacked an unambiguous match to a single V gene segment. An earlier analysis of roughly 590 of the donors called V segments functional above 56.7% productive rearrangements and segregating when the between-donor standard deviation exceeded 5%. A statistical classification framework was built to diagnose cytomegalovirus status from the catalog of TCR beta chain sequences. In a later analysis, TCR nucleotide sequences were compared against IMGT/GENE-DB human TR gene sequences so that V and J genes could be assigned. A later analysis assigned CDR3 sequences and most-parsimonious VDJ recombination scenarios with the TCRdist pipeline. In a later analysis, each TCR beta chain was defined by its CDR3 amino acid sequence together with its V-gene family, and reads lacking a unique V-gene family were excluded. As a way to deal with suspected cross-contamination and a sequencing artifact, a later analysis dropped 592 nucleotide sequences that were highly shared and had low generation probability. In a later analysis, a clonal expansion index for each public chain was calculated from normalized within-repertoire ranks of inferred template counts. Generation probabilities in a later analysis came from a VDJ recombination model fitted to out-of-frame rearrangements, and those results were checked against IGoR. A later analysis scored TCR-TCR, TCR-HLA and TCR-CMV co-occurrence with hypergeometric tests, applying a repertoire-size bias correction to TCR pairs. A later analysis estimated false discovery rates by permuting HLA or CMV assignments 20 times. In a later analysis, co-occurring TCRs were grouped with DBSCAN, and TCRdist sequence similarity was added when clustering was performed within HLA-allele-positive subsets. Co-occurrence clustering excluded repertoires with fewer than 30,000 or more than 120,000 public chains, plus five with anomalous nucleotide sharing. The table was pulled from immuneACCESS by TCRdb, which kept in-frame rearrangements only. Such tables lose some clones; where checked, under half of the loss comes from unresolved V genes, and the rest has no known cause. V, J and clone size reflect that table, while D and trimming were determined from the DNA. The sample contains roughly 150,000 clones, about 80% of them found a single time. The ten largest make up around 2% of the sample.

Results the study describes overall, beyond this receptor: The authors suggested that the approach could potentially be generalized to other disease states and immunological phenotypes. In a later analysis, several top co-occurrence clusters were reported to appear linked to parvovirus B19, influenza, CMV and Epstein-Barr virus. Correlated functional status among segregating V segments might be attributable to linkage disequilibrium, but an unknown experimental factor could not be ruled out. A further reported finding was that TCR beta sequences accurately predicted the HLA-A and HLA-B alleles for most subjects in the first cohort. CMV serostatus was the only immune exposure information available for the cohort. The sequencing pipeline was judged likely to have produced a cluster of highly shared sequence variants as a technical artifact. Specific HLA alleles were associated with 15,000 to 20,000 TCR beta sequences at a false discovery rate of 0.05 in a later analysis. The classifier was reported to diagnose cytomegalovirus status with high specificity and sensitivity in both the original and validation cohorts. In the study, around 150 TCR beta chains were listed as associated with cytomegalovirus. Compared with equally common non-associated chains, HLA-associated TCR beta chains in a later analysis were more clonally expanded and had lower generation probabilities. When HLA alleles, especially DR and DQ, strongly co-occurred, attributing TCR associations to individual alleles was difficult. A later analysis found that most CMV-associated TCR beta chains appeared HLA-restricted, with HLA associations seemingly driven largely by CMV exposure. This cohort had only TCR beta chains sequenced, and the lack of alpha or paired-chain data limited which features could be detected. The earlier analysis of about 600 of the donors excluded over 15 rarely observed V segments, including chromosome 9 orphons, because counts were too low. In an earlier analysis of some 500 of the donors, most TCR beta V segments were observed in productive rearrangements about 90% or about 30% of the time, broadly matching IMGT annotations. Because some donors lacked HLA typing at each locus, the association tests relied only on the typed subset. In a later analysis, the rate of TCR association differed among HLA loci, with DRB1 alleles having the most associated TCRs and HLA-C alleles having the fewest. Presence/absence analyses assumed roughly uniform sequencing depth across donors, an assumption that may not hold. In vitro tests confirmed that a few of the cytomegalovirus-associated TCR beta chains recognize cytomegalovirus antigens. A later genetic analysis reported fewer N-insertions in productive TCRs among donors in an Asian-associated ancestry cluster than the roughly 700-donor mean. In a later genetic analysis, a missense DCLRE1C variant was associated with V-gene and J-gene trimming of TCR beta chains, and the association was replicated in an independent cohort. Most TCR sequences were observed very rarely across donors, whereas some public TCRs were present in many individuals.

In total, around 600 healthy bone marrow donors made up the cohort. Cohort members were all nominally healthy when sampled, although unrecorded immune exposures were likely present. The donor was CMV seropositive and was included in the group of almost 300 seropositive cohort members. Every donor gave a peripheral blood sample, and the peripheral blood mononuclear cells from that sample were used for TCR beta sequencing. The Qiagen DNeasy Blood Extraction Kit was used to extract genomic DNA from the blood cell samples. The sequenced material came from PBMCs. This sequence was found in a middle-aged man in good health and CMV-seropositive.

DNA sequence: TGTGCCATCAGTCCGGACGGGGGATACTCTGGAAACACCATATATTTT. This codes for CAISPDGGYSGNTIYF. Recombination linked TRBV10-3 to TRBJ1-3; the best D guess is TRBD1, with 5 bases matching. The CDR3 holds 16 amino acids from the cysteine to the phenylalanine. Here the CDR3 DNA is all that survives: 48 bases in frame from base 1. The germline V gene specifies ENHRY as CDR1 and SYGVKD as CDR2. Trimming takes 5 bases from V and 0 bases from J, and the germline ends sit 14 bases apart.